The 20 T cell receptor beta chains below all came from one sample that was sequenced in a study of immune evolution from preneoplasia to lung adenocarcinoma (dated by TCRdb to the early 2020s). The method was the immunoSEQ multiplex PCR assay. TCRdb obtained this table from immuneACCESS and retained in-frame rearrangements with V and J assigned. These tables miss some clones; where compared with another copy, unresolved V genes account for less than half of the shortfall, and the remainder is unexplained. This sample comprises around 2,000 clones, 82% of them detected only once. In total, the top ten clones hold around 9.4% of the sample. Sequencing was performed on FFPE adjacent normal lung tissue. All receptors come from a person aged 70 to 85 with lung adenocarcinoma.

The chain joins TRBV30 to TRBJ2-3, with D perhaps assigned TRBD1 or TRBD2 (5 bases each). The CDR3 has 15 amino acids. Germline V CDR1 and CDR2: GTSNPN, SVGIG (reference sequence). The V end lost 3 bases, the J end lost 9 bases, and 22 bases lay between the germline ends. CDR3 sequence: CAWRASGTAVPTQYF. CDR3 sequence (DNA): TGTGCCTGGAGGGCTTCCGGGACCGCCGTACCAACGCAGTATTTT. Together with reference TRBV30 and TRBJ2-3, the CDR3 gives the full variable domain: SQTIHQWPATLVQPVGSPLSLECTVEGTSNPNLYWYRQAAGRGLQLLFYSVGIGQISSEVPQNLSASRPQDRQFILSSKKLLLSDSGFYLCAWRASGTAVPTQYFGPGTRLTVL.

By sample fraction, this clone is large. The CDR3 DNA follows: TGCGCCAGCAGCCAAGTTGCGGGGACGGGTAGTGAAAAACTGTTTTTT. This translates into CASSQVAGTGSEKLFF. The chain links TRBV4-3 to TRBJ1-4; tentatively, D is TRBD1 (5 bases). This CDR3 spans 16 amino acids. CDR1 is LGHNA, CDR2 YSLEER, per germline. V was clipped by 1 base and J by 7 bases, with 16 bases between them.

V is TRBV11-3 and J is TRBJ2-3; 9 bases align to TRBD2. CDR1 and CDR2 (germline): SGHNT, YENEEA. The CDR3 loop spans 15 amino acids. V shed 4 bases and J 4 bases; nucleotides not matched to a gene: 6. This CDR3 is CASSSGLAFADTQYF. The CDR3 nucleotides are TGTGCCAGCAGCTCAGGACTAGCGTTCGCAGATACGCAGTATTTT.

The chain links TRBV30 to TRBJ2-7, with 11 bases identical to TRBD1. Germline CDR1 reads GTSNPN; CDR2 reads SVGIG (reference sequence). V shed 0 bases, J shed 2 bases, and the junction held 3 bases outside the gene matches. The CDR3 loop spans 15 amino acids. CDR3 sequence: CAWSVGTGGPYEQYF. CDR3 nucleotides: TGTGCCTGGAGTGTAGGGACAGGGGGACCCTACGAGCAGTACTTC.

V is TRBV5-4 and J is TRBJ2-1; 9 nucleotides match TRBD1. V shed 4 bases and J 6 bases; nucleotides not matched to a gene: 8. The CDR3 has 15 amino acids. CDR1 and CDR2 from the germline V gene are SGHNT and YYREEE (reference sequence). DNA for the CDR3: TGTGCCAGCAGCAGCGGACAGGGGAAAGCCAATGAGCAGTTCTTC. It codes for CASSSGQGKANEQFF.

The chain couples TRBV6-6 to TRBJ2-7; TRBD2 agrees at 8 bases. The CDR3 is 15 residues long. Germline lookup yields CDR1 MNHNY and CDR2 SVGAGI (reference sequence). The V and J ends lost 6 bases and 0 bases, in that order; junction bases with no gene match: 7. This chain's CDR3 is CASRDREGGSYEQYF. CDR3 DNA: TGTGCCAGCAGGGACCGGGAGGGAGGCTCCTACGAGCAGTACTTC.

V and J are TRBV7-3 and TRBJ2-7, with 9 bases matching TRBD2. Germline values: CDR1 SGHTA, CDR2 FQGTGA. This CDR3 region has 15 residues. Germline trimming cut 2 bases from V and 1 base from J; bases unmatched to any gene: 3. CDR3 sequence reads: CASSLAGGRSYEQYF. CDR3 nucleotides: TGTGCCAGCAGCTTAGCGGGAGGGAGGTCCTACGAGCAGTACTTC.

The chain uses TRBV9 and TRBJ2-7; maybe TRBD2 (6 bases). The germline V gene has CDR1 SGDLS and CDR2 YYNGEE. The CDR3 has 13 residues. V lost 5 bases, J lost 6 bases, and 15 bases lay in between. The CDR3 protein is CASSDNRGVEQYF. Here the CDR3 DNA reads TGTGCCAGCAGTGATAATCGCGGGGTCGAGCAGTACTTC.

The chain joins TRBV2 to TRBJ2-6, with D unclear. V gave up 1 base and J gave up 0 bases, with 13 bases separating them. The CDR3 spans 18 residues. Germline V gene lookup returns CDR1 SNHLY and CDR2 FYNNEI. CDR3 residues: CASSEEGPSGSGANVLTF. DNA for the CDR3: TGTGCCAGCAGTGAAGAAGGCCCGTCAGGCTCTGGGGCCAACGTCCTGACTTTC.

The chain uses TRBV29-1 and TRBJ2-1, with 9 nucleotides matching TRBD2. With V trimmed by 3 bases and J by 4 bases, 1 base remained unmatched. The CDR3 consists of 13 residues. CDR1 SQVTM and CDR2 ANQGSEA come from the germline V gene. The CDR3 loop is CSVDSGRYNEQFF. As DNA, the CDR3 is TGCAGCGTTGATAGCGGGAGATACAATGAGCAGTTCTTC.

CDR3 in DNA: TGCGCCAGCAGCCAAGACGCTCGGACCCTTGCCCCGGGGAACACTGAAGCTTTCTTT. Its translation: CASSQDARTLAPGNTEAFF. V usage is TRBV4-3 and J usage is TRBJ1-1; D not resolved. Germline V gene data show CDR1 as LGHNA and CDR2 as YSLEER. The V gene lost 0 bases and the J gene lost 1 base, with 21 bases spanning the gap. The CDR3 is made up of 19 amino acids.

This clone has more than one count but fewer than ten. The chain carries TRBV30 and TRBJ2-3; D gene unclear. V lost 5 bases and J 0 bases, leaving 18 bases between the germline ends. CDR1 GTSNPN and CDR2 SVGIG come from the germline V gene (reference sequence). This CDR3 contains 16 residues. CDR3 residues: CAWSRQTPTSTDTQYF. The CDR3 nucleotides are TGTGCCTGGTCCCGTCAAACCCCCACTAGCACAGATACGCAGTATTTT. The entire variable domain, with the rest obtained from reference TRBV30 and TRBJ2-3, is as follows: SQTIHQWPATLVQPVGSPLSLECTVEGTSNPNLYWYRQAAGRGLQLLFYSVGIGQISSEVPQNLSASRPQDRQFILSSKKLLLSDSGFYLCAWSRQTPTSTDTQYFGPGTRLTVL.

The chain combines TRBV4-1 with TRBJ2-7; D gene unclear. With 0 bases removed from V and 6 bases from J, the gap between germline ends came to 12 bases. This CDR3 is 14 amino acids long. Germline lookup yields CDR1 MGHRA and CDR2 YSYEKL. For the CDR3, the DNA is TGCGCCAGCAGCCAAGATCAAGGGCTAGTCGAGCAGTACTTC. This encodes CASSQDQGLVEQYF.

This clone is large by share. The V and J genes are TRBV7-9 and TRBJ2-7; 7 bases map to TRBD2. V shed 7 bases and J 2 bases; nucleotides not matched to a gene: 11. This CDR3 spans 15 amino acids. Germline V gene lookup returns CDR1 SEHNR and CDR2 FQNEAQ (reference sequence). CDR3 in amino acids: CASTLVSGRAYEQYF. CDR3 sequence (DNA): TGTGCCAGCACCCTCGTATCGGGGAGGGCCTACGAGCAGTACTTC.

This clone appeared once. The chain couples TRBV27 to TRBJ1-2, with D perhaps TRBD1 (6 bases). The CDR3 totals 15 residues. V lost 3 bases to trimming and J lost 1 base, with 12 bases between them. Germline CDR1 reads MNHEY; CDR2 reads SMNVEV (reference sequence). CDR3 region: CASSFRGPLNYGYTF. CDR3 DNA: TGTGCCAGCAGTTTCAGGGGACCCCTTAACTATGGCTACACCTTC.

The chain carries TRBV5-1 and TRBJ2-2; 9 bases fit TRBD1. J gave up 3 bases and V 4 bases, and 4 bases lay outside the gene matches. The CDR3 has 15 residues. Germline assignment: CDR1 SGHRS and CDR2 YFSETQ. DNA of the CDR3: TGCGCCAGCAGCGAGGGACAGGGCCACACCGGGGAGCTGTTTTTT. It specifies CASSEGQGHTGELFF.

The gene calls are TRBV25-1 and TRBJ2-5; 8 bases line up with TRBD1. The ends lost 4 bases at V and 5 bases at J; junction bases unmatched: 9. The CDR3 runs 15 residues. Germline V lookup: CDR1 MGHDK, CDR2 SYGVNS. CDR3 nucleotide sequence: TGTGCCAGCAGTGGCTACCAGGGGGCCGGGGAGACCCAGTACTTC. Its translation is CASSGYQGAGETQYF.

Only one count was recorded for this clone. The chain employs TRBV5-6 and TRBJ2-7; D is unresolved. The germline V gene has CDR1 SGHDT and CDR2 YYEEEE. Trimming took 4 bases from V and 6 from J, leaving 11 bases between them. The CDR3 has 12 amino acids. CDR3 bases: TGTGCCAGCAGCCCCGTTATCGGCGAGCAGTACTTC. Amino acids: CASSPVIGEQYF.

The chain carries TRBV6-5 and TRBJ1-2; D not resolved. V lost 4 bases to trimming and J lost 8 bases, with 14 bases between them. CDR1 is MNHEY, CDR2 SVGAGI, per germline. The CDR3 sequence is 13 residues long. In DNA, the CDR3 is TGTGCCAGCAGTTCCTCCGGCGGGCGCGGCTACACCTTC. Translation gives CASSSSGGRGYTF.

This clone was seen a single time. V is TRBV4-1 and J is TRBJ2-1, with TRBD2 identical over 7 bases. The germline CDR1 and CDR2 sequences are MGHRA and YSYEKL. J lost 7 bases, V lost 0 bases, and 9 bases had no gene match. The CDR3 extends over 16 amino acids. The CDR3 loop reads CASSQELAKWGNEQFF. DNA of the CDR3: TGCGCCAGCAGCCAAGAACTAGCGAAATGGGGGAATGAGCAGTTCTTC.